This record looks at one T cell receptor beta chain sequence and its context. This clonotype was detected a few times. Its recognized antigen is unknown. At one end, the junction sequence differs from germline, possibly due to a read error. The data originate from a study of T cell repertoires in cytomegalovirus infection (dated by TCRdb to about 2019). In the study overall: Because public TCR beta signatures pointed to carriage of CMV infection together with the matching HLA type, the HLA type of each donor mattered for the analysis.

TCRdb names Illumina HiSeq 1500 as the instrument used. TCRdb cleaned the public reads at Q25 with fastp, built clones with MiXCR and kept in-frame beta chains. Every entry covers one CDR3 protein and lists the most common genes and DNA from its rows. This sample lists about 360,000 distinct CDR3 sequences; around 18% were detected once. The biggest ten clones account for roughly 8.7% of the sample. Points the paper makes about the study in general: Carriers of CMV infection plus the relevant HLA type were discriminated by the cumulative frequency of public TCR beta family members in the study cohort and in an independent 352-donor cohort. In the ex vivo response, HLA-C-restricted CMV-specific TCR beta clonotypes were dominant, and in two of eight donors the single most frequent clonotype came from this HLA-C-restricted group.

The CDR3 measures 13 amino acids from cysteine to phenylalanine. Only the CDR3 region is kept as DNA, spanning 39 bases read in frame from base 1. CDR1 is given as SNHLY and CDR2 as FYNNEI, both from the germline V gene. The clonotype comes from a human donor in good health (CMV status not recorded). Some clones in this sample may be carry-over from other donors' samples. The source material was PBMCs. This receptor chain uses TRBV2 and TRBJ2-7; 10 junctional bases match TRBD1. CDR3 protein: CACRTGGYYEQYF. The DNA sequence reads TGTGCCTGCAGGACAGGGGGATACTACGAGCAGTACTTC. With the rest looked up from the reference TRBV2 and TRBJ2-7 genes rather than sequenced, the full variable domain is EPEVTQTPSHQVTQMGQEVILRCVPISNHLYFYWYRQILGQKVEFLVSFYNNEISEKSEIFDDQFSVERPDGSNFTLKIRSTKLEDSAMYFCACRTGGYYEQYFGPGTRLTVT.